Below are 10 T cell receptor beta chains sequenced from a single sample in a study of cytomegalovirus exposure and HLA in healthy donors. Both 60 Vbeta primers and 13 Jbeta primers went into the PCR. Data came from immunoSEQ multiplex PCR; TCRdb stores just in-frame clones and leaves some out. The data contain 150,000 to 200,000 clones, about 80% of them singletons. Source material: PBMCs. All receptors come from a woman in her 50s in good health and CMV-seropositive.

The sample holds one count of this clone. The chain has TRBV10-3 and TRBJ2-5; 11 nucleotides align to TRBD2. Germline values: CDR1 ENHRY, CDR2 SYGVKD. Losses at the gene ends were 4 bases for V and 3 bases for J; bases not matched to a gene: 13. This CDR3 spans 18 amino acids. CDR3 nucleotides: TGTGCCATCAGTGGGCCCCTTCCACTAGCGGGAGTGGAAGAGACCCAGTACTTC. Its translation: CAISGPLPLAGVEETQYF.

The chain has TRBV12-5 and TRBJ2-3; no firm D call. CDR3 size: 12 residues. Deletions cut 6 bases from V and 5 bases from J, with 9 bases between. Germline loops: CDR1 LGHNT, CDR2 FRNRAP. The CDR3 reads CASGVFGDTQYF. Here the CDR3 DNA reads TGTGCTAGTGGCGTGTTCGGAGATACGCAGTATTTT.

This chain links TRBV13 with TRBJ1-4, with 8 bases matching TRBD1. Germline-derived CDR1 and CDR2 are PRHDT and FYEKMQ (reference sequence). This CDR3 has 15 residues. J gave up 7 bases and V 5 bases, and 9 bases lay outside the gene matches. The CDR3 sequence: CASSQKPGQVEKLFF. The DNA of the CDR3 is TGTGCCAGCAGCCAAAAACCGGGACAGGTTGAAAAACTGTTTTTT.

V is TRBV2 and J is TRBJ1-2; a weak D match, TRBD1 (6 bases). CDR1 is SNHLY, CDR2 FYNNEI, per germline. This CDR3 spans 14 amino acids. Trimming cost V 5 bases and J 6 bases, with 16 bases left between them. The DNA of the CDR3 is TGTGCCAGCAGTACAACCTCAGGGGTGCATGGCTACACCTTC. Translated, it gives CASSTTSGVHGYTF.

This clone was detected only a few times. This chain uses TRBV28 with TRBJ1-4, with no clear D. CDR1 is MDHEN, CDR2 SYDVKM, per germline. There are 15 residues in the CDR3. Deletions cut 5 bases from V and 5 bases from J, with 15 bases between. CDR3 in amino acids: CASSTQTEVNEKLFF. The CDR3 DNA is TGTGCCAGCAGTACGCAGACGGAGGTGAATGAAAAACTGTTTTTT. Full variable domain (outside the CDR3, taken from reference TRBV28 and TRBJ1-4): DVKVTQSSRYLVKRTGEKVFLECVQDMDHENMFWYRQDPGLGLRLIYFSYDVKMKEKGDIPEGYSVSREKKERFSLILESASTNQTSMYLCASSTQTEVNEKLFFGSGTQLSVL.

The V gene is TRBV2, the J gene TRBJ1-2; the match to TRBD1 covers 7 bases. Germline lookup yields CDR1 SNHLY and CDR2 FYNNEI. The CDR3 length is 14 residues. With 6 bases clipped from V and 0 bases from J, the junction kept 4 bases outside the gene matches. CDR3 bases: TGTGCCAGCAGAACAGGGGACTCTAACTATGGCTACACCTTC. This translates into CASRTGDSNYGYTF.

This chain links TRBV6-5 with TRBJ1-1, with a tentative D call TRBD1 (5 bases). Trimming took 7 bases from V and 3 from J, leaving 6 bases between them. The germline V gene encodes CDR1 MNHEY and CDR2 SVGAGI. The CDR3 contains 11 residues. The DNA of the CDR3 is TGTGCCAGCACGGGGGACACTGAAGCTTTCTTT. It yields the protein CASTGDTEAFF.

The rearrangement links TRBV4-3 to TRBJ2-6; a weak D match, TRBD1 (5 bases). CDR1 LGHNA and CDR2 YSLEER come from the germline V gene. There are 18 residues in the CDR3. V lost 0 bases to trimming and J lost 5 bases, with 17 bases between them. CDR3 sequence: CASSQDRIRVGRANVLTF. The CDR3 DNA reads TGCGCCAGCAGCCAAGATAGGATCAGGGTCGGTCGGGCCAACGTCCTGACTTTC.

The rearrangement uses TRBV30 and TRBJ2-7, with D possibly matching TRBD1 (5 bases). There are 15 residues in the CDR3. Per the germline V gene, CDR1 is GTSNPN and CDR2 is SVGIG (reference sequence). The ends were cut back, 3 bases at V and 9 bases at J, with 24 bases in the middle. The CDR3 coding sequence is TGTGCCTGGAGGAGGAACCCGTGGACAAGTCGTTCGCAGTACTTC. Translation: CAWRRNPWTSRSQYF.

The rearrangement joins TRBV7-8 to TRBJ2-1; TRBD2 matches at 12 bases. CDR3 size: 17 residues. V shed 5 bases, J shed 1 base, and the junction held 6 bases outside the gene matches. The germline gives CDR1 SGHVS, CDR2 FQNEAQ. CDR3 nucleotides: TGTGCCAGCAGCCGCCCGGGACTAGCGGGTTCCTACAATGAGCAGTTCTTC. Its protein product is CASSRPGLAGSYNEQFF.